The 21 T cell receptor beta chains in this list originate from one sample, sequenced in a study of blood T cell repertoires in COVID-19. Sequencing was performed with immunoSEQ multiplex PCR; in TCRdb, only in-frame clones are kept and a portion is missing. Of about 230,000 clones listed, 65% to 90% are singletons. The sequenced sample consisted of peripheral blood. These TCRs come from a man aged 50 to 59 with COVID-19, enrolled during active disease.

J is TRBJ2-4 and V is TRBV6-6; D perhaps matches TRBD1 (5 bases). The CDR3 runs to 14 residues. The ends were cut back, 6 bases at V and 0 bases at J, with 9 bases in the middle. The V gene's germline CDR1 is MNHNY and CDR2 SVGAGI (reference sequence). The CDR3 here is CASRTDLAKNIQYF. CDR3 nucleotide sequence: TGTGCCAGCAGGACAGATCTAGCCAAAAACATTCAGTACTTC.

This rearrangement joins TRBV27 to TRBJ1-1, with D perhaps TRBD1 (6 bases). From germline, CDR1 is MNHEY and CDR2 SMNVEV (reference sequence). V lost 5 bases, J lost 7 bases, and 14 bases lay in between. The CDR3 sequence is 13 residues long. The CDR3 bases are TGTGCCAGCAGTCGTACAGGGCTATTTGAAGCTTTCTTT. Encoded protein: CASSRTGLFEAFF.

This chain uses TRBV3-1 (or the pseudogene TRBV3-2) with TRBJ2-3; TRBD1 agrees at 7 bases. CDR3 length: 13 residues. The ends lost 3 bases at V and 6 bases at J; junction bases unmatched: 3. Germline CDR1 is LGHDT and CDR2 is YNNKEL (reference sequence). The CDR3 nucleotides are TGTGCCAGCAGCCAGATGACAGGGGATACGCAGTATTTT. Encoded protein: CASSQMTGDTQYF.

The table lists this clone with a few counts. This chain connects TRBV27 to TRBJ1-2; a weak D match, TRBD1 (5 bases). This CDR3 contains 14 residues. V lost 8 bases and J 3 bases, leaving 16 bases between the germline ends. Germline CDR1 and CDR2: MNHEY and SMNVEV (reference sequence). The CDR3 protein is CASGGGRGDYGYTF. The CDR3 coding sequence is TGTGCCAGCGGTGGGGGGAGGGGTGACTATGGCTACACCTTC.

This clone was counted once. The chain has TRBV7-9 and TRBJ1-3; the D is unclear. CDR1 and CDR2 from the germline V gene are SEHNR and FQNEAQ (reference sequence). CDR3 length equals 18 residues. V was cut by 4 bases and J by 0 bases, with 19 bases left in between. CDR3 nucleotide sequence: TGTGCCAGCAGCTGGACCCTGGGATCTGACTACTCTGGAAACACCATATATTTT. Protein: CASSWTLGSDYSGNTIYF.

The chain combines TRBV6-1 with TRBJ1-2, with TRBD1 as a possible D gene (6 bases). The CDR3 runs to 14 residues. With 2 bases removed from V and 2 bases from J, the gap between germline ends came to 9 bases. The V gene's germline CDR1 is MNHNS and CDR2 SASEGT. Written as DNA, the CDR3 is TGTGCCAGCAGTGAAAGGACAGCCAACTATGGCTACACCTTC. It encodes CASSERTANYGYTF.

This chain connects TRBV29-1 to TRBJ1-2; D remains ambiguous. Trimming stripped 4 bases from V and 7 bases from J, with 4 bases between. CDR1 and CDR2 (germline): SQVTM, ANQGSEA. The CDR3 spans 9 residues. For the CDR3, the DNA is TGCAGCGTTGTCTCTGGCTACACCTTC. As protein: CSVVSGYTF.

The chain has TRBV6-1 and TRBJ1-5; D gene unclear. V dropped 3 bases and J dropped 5 bases, with 2 bases sitting between them. The CDR3 length is 11 residues. Germline lookup yields CDR1 MNHNS and CDR2 SASEGT. This chain's CDR3 is CASSDDQPQHF. The CDR3 DNA follows: TGTGCCAGCAGTGACGATCAGCCCCAGCATTTT.

This chain links TRBV12-3 or TRBV12-4 with TRBJ2-7, with D perhaps TRBD1 (6 bases). This CDR3 contains 12 residues. V was cut by 7 bases and J by 2 bases, with 9 bases left in between. CDR3 region: CASMGATYEQYF. The CDR3, as DNA: TGTGCCAGCATGGGGGCCACCTACGAGCAGTACTTC.

V is TRBV6-5 and J is TRBJ2-7; TRBD2 matches 9 bases. The V gene end was trimmed by 6 bases and the J gene end by 7 bases; junction bases not matched to a gene: 10. Germline V CDR1 and CDR2: MNHEY, SVGAGI. The CDR3 is made up of 14 amino acids. This chain's CDR3 is CASRPGRGGGEQYF. The CDR3 DNA follows: TGTGCCAGCAGGCCTGGGCGGGGGGGCGGAGAGCAGTACTTC.

The V call is TRBV7-2, the J call TRBJ2-7, with 10 bases aligning to TRBD2. The CDR3 is made up of 15 amino acids. Trimming removed 4 bases from V and 2 bases from J; junction bases left unmatched: 5. Germline V gene data show CDR1 as SGHTA and CDR2 as FQGNSA. CDR3 sequence: CASSSGLADTYEQYF. The CDR3 region has the DNA TGTGCCAGCAGCTCCGGACTAGCGGATACCTACGAGCAGTACTTC.

The J gene is TRBJ1-1, the V gene TRBV4-1, with D perhaps matching TRBD1 (5 bases). The CDR3 sequence is 14 residues long. Trimming shortened V by 5 bases and J by 3 bases, and 13 bases separated the two germline ends. Germline CDR1 MGHRA, CDR2 YSYEKL. Written as DNA, the CDR3 is TGCGCCAGCAGCGTATCAGGGAGGCACACTGAAGCTTTCTTT. It codes for CASSVSGRHTEAFF.

This clone turned up a few times. The chain employs TRBV15 and TRBJ2-3, with unresolved D. The CDR3 sequence is 13 residues long. Germline CDR1 reads LNHNV; CDR2 reads YYDKDF (reference sequence). The germline V and J ends were trimmed by 1 base and 6 bases, with 8 bases remaining between them. DNA for the CDR3: TGTGCCACCAGCAGAGCCCCAGTTGATACGCAGTATTTT. As protein: CATSRAPVDTQYF.

The J gene is TRBJ1-5, the V gene TRBV2; perhaps TRBD1 as D (5 bases). Germline V gene lookup returns CDR1 SNHLY and CDR2 FYNNEI. Trimming cost V 7 bases and J 11 bases, with 18 bases left between them. This CDR3 has 13 residues. Written as DNA, the CDR3 is TGTGCCAGCAAGGGTCAGGGTCACTGGTCCCAGCATTTT. It is translated as CASKGQGHWSQHF.

The rearrangement joins TRBV12-3 or TRBV12-4 to TRBJ2-1; a weak D match, TRBD2 (6 bases). The ends were cut back, 2 bases at V and 6 bases at J, with 8 bases in the middle. The CDR3 loop spans 13 amino acids. The DNA for the CDR3 is TGTGCCAGCAGTTTATTGCGGGGCAATGAGCAGTTCTTC. Encoded protein: CASSLLRGNEQFF.

The V and J genes are TRBV29-1 and TRBJ2-1; D is uncertain. Trimming removed 4 bases at V and 5 bases at J, with 9 bases between. The CDR3 is made up of 12 amino acids. The germline V gene encodes CDR1 SQVTM and CDR2 ANQGSEA. The CDR3, as DNA: TGCAGCGTTGTCCCGACAAACAATGAGCAGTTCTTC. Amino acid sequence: CSVVPTNNEQFF.

The chain joins TRBV2 to TRBJ2-1; D is unclear. CDR3 length: 12 residues. The germline CDR1 and CDR2 sequences are SNHLY and FYNNEI. V was trimmed by 5 bases and J by 7 bases, leaving 9 bases between them. CDR3 sequence: CASSSRANEQFF. Here the CDR3 DNA reads TGTGCCAGCAGTTCAAGAGCGAATGAGCAGTTCTTC.

This clone was seen just once. The chain couples TRBV7-2 to TRBJ1-1; D is uncertain. Germline-derived CDR1 and CDR2 are SGHTA and FQGNSA. Trimming shortened V by 2 bases and J by 10 bases, and 23 bases separated the two germline ends. This CDR3 is 16 amino acids long. For the CDR3, the DNA is TGTGCCAGCAGCTTAACACTTCCAACCGAGGGCACGGTAGCTTTCTTT. It specifies CASSLTLPTEGTVAFF.

The CDR3 nucleotides read TGCGCCAGCAGCTTGGGCCGGACAGGGAACTACGAGCAGTACTTC. Protein sequence: CASSLGRTGNYEQYF. The V and J genes are TRBV5-1 and TRBJ2-7, with TRBD1 matching 8 bases. Looked up from germline, CDR1 is SGHRS and CDR2 is YFSETQ. J gave up 3 bases and V 0 bases, and 5 bases lay outside the gene matches. The CDR3 runs 15 residues.

About this clone: Compared with germline, one end of the junction differs, possibly owing to a read error. The chain combines TRBV12-3 or TRBV12-4 with TRBJ1-2; a possible D gene is TRBD1 (6 bases). This CDR3 region has 13 residues. The CDR3 sequence: CASTLNKGHGCTF. The CDR3, as DNA: TGTGCCAGCACCCTCAATAAGGGACATGGCTGCACCTTC.

The CDR3 sequence: CASSPTGMALNTEAFF. The CDR3 coding sequence is TGTGCCAGCAGCCCGACAGGGATGGCTCTGAACACTGAAGCTTTCTTT. This chain joins TRBV4-2 and TRBJ1-1, with 7 bases matching TRBD1. This CDR3 has 16 residues. With 4 bases clipped from V and 0 bases from J, the junction kept 8 bases outside the gene matches. Germline values: CDR1 LGHNA, CDR2 YNFKEQ.